This TCR beta chain was sequenced for a study of cytomegalovirus exposure and HLA in healthy donors. Looked up from germline, CDR1 is SGHRS and CDR2 is YFSETQ. The CDR3 contains 15 residues. V dropped 2 bases and J dropped 5; count of bases not matched to a gene: 5. Vbeta (60) and Jbeta (13) primers were used in the PCR. TCRdb keeps only in-frame clones here, not all; method: immunoSEQ multiplex PCR. The sample holds 100,000 to 120,000 clones, less than 80% seen once. With respect to this clone: Other DNA variants within this sample encode the same CDR3.

This receptor was taken from a woman aged 40 to 55 in good health and CMV-seropositive. Sequencing was carried out using PBMCs. The chain is built from TRBV5-1 and TRBJ1-4; TRBD1 matches 8 bases. The CDR3 coding sequence is TGCGCCAGCAGCTTTGGCAGGGGGCCGAATGAAAAACTGTTTTTT. Amino acid sequence: CASSFGRGPNEKLFF. The whole variable domain, filled in from reference TRBV5-1 and TRBJ1-4, reads KAGVTQTPRYLIKTRGQQVTLSCSPISGHRSVSWYQQTPGQGLQFLFEYFSETQRNKGNFPGRFSGRQFSNSRSEMNVSTLELGDSALYLCASSFGRGPNEKLFFGSGTQLSVL.